This T cell receptor beta chain was obtained from a study of shared clonotypes between healthy human individuals. Trimming pared 2 bases from V and 5 bases from J, leaving 12 bases between. There are 14 residues in the CDR3. CDR1 and CDR2 from the germline V gene are LGHNA and YNFKEQ. Study-wide results and caveats: The study found approximately 5% of naive CD4 clonotypes shared across several donors.

On this clone: The antigen remains unidentified.

Only in-frame clones appear in the TCRdb table, and some are missing; sequencing was by immunoSEQ multiplex PCR. The top ten hold over 0.3% of the sample, which has 1.4 million or so clones, around 98.5% seen once. Each donor was a Caucasian adult residing in Nashville, Tennessee. Splitting the CD4+ cells yielded a CD45RA+ naive subset and a CD45RA-negative memory subset. The gene calls are TRBV4-2 and TRBJ1-1, with D perhaps TRBD1 (6 bases). Sequencing was performed on naive CD4+ T cells sorted from blood. This sample's subset: CD45RA+ positively selected. The receptor was derived from a man aged 25-40 years in good health. DNA for the CDR3: TGTGCCAGCAGCCAACAGGGGACTTTTACTGAAGCTTTCTTT. Amino acid sequence: CASSQQGTFTEAFF.